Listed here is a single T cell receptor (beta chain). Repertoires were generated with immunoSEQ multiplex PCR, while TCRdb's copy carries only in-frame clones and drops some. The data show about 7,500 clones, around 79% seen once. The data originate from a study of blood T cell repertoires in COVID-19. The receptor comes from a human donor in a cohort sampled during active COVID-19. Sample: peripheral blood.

In DNA, the CDR3 is TGTGCCAGCCAATGGGCGGGGAACACTGAAGCTTTCTTT. Translation: CASQWAGNTEAFF. J is TRBJ1-1 and V is TRBV27, with D uncertain. Per germline, CDR1 MNHEY and CDR2 SMNVEV (reference sequence). Trimming removed 8 bases from V and 1 base from J, with 11 bases in between. The CDR3 is 13 residues long.